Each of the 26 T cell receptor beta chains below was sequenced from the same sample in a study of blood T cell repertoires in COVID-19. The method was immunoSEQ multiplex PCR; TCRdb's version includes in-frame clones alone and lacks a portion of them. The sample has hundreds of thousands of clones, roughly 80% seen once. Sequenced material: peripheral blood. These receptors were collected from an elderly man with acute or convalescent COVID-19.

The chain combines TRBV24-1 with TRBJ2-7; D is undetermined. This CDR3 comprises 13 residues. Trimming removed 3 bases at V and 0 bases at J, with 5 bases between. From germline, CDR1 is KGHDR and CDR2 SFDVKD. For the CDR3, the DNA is TGTGCCACCAGTGATCCTAACTCCTACGAGCAGTACTTC. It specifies CATSDPNSYEQYF.

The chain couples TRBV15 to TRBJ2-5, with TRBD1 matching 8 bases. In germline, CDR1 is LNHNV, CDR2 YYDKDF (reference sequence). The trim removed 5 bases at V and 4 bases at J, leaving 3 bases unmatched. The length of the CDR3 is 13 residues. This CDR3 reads CATSPDRGETQYF. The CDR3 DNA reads TGTGCCACCAGCCCCGACAGGGGAGAGACCCAGTACTTC.

Here the CDR3 DNA reads TGTGCCAGCACGAGCGGGACGGTGAACACTGAAGCTTTCTTT. This sequence encodes CASTSGTVNTEAFF. J is TRBJ1-1 and V is TRBV27; possible D gene TRBD1, 5 bases. Germline V gene sequence: CDR1 MNHEY, CDR2 SMNVEV (reference sequence). V lost 7 bases and J lost 0, with 12 bases in between. The CDR3 runs to 14 residues.

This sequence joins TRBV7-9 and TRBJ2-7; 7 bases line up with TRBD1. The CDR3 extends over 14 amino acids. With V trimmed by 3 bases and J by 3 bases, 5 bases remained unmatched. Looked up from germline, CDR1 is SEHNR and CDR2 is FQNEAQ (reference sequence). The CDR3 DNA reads TGTGCCAGCAGCTTGGCAGGGGGTATCTACGAGCAGTACTTC. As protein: CASSLAGGIYEQYF. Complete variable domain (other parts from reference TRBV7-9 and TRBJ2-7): DTGVSQNPRHKITKRGQNVTFRCDPISEHNRLYWYRQTLGQGPEFLTYFQNEAQLEKSRLLSDRFSAERPKGSFSTLEIQRTEQGDSAMYLCASSLAGGIYEQYFGPGTRLTVT.

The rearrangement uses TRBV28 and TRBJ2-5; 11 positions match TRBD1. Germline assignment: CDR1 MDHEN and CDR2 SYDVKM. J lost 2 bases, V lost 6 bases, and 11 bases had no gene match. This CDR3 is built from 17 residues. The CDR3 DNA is TGTGCCAGCAGAGTGGGACAGGGGGGCCAAAGACAAGAGACCCAGTACTTC. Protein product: CASRVGQGGQRQETQYF. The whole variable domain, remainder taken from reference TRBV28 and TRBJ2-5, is DVKVTQSSRYLVKRTGEKVFLECVQDMDHENMFWYRQDPGLGLRLIYFSYDVKMKEKGDIPEGYSVSREKKERFSLILESASTNQTSMYLCASRVGQGGQRQETQYFGPGTRLLVL.

CDR3 loop: CASSQARSTGTIYF. CDR3 sequence (DNA): TGTGCCAGCAGCCAAGCCCGGTCGACGGGCACCATATATTTT. V gene TRBV3-1 (or the pseudogene TRBV3-2) combines with J gene TRBJ1-3, with no clear D. The germline V gene has CDR1 LGHDT and CDR2 YNNKEL (reference sequence). The CDR3 is 14 amino acids. The V end was cut by 1 base, the J end by 9 bases, with 13 bases between.

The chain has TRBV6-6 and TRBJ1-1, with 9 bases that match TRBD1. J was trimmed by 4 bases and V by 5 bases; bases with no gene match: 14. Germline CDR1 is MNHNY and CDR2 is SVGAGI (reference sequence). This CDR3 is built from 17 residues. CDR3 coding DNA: TGTGCCAGCAGTCCATACCCGGGACAGGGTAGTAGCACTGAAGCTTTCTTT. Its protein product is CASSPYPGQGSSTEAFF.

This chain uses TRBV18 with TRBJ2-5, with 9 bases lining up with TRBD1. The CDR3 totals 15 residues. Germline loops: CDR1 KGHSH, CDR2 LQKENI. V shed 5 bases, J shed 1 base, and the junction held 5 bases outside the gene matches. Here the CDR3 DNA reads TGTGCCAGCTCATTAGCGGACAGGGGCCAAGAGACCCAGTACTTC. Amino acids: CASSLADRGQETQYF.

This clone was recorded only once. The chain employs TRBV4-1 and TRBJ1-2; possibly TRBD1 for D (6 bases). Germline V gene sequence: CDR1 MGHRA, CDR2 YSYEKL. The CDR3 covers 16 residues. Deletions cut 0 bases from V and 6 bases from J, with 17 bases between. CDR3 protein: CASSQEWEGVINGYTF. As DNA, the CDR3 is TGCGCCAGCAGCCAAGAGTGGGAGGGGGTGATAAATGGCTACACCTTC.

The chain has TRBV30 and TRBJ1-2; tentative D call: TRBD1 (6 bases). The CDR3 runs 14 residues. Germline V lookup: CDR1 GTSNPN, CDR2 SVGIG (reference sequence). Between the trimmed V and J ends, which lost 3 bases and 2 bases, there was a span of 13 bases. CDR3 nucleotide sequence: TGTGCCTGGAGAAACTGGGGGCCAAACTATGGCTACACCTTC. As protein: CAWRNWGPNYGYTF.

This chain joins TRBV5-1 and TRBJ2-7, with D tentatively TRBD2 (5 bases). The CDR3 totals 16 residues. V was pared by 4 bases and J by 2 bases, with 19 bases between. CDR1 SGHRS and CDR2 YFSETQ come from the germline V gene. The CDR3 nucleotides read TGCGCCAGCAGCGCGACTAAAAAAGACGGCCCCTACGAGCAGTACTTC. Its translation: CASSATKKDGPYEQYF.

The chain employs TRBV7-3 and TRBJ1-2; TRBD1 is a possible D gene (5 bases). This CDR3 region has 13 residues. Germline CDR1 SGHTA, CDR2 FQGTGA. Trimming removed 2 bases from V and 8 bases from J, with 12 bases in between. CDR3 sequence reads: CASSLRYPGGYTF. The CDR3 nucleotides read TGTGCCAGCAGCTTACGCTACCCAGGGGGCTACACCTTC.

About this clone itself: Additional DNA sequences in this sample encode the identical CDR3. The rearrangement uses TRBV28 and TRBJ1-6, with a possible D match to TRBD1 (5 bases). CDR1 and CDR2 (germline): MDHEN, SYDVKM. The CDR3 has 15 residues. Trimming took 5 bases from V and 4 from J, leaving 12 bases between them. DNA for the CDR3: TGTGCCAGCAGTCTGGGAGGGGCTTATAATTCACCCCTCCACTTT. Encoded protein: CASSLGGAYNSPLHF.

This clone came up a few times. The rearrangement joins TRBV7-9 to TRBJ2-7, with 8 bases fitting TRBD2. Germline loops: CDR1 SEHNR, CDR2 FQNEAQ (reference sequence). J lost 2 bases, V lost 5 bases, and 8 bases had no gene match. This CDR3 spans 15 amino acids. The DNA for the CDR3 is TGTGCCAGCAGCCCCCTAGCGGGTTTTACCTACGAGCAGTACTTC. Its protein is CASSPLAGFTYEQYF. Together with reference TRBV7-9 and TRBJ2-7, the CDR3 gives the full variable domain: DTGVSQNPRHKITKRGQNVTFRCDPISEHNRLYWYRQTLGQGPEFLTYFQNEAQLEKSRLLSDRFSAERPKGSFSTLEIQRTEQGDSAMYLCASSPLAGFTYEQYFGPGTRLTVT.

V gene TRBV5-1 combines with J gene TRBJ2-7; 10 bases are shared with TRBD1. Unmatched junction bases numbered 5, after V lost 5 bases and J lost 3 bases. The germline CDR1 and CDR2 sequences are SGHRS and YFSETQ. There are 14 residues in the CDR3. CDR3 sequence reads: CASSTGTGDYEQYF. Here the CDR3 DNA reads TGCGCCAGCAGTACCGGGACAGGGGACTACGAGCAGTACTTC.

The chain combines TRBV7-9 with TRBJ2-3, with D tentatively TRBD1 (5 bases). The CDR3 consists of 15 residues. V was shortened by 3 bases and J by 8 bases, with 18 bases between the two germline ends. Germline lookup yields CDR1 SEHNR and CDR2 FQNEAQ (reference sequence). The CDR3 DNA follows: TGTGCCAGCAGCTTCTCCGGATCAGGGCGTAGTACGCAGTATTTT. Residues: CASSFSGSGRSTQYF.

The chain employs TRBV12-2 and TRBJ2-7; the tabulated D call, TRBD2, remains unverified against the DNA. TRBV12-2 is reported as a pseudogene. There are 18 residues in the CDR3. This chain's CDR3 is CASRLGSSGRGRSYEQYF. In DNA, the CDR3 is TGTGCAAGTCGCTTAGGTTCTAGCGGGAGAGGAAGATCCTACGAGCAGTACTTC.

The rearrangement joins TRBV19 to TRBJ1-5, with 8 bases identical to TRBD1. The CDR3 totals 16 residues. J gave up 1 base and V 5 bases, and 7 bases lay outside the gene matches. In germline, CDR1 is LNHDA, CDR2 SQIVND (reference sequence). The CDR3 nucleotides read TGTGCCAGTAGTCTAATCGACAGGGGCAGCAATCAGCCCCAGCATTTT. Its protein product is CASSLIDRGSNQPQHF.

The CDR3 bases are TGCGCCAGCAGCTTGGCAGGGGTCGGTGACACCATATATTTT. This sequence encodes CASSLAGVGDTIYF. The rearrangement links TRBV5-1 to TRBJ1-3, with a weak D call TRBD1 (6 bases). The CDR3 is 14 residues long. Germline values: CDR1 SGHRS, CDR2 YFSETQ. V was cut by 0 bases and J by 8 bases, with 12 bases left in between.

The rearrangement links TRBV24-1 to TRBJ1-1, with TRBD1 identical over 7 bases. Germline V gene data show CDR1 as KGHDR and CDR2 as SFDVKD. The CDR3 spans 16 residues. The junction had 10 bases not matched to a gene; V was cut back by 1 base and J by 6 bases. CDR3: CATSDFATGKLSEAFF. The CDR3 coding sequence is TGTGCCACCAGTGATTTCGCGACAGGGAAGTTGTCTGAAGCTTTCTTT.

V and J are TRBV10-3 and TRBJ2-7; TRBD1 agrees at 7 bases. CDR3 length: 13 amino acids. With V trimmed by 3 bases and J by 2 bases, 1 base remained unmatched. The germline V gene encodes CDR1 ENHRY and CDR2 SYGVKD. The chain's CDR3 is CAISDGTAYEQYF. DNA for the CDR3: TGTGCCATCAGTGATGGGACAGCCTACGAGCAGTACTTC.

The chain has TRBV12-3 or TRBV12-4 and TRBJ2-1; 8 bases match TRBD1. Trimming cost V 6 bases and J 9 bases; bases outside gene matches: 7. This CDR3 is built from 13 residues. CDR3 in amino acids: CASSEDRVAEQFF. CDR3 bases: TGTGCCAGCAGCGAGGACAGGGTCGCTGAGCAGTTCTTC.

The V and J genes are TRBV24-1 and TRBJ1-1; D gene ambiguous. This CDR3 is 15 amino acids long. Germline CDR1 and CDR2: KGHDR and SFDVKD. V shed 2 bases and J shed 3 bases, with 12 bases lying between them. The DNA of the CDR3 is TGTGCCACCAGTGATTCACAGACCTTAGACACTGAAGCTTTCTTT. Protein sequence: CATSDSQTLDTEAFF.

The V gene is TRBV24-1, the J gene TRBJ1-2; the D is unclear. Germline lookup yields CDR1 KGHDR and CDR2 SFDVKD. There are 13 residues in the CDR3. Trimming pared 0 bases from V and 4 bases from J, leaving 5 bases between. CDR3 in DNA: TGTGCCACCAGTGATTTGCCCTCCTATGGCTACACCTTC. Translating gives CATSDLPSYGYTF.

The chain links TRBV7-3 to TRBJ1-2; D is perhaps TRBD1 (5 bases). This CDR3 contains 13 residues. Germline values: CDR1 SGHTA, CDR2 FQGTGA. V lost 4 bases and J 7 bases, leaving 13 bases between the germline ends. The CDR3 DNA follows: TGTGCCAGCAGCTCCTCGACCGGGGGTGGCTACACCTTC. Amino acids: CASSSSTGGGYTF.

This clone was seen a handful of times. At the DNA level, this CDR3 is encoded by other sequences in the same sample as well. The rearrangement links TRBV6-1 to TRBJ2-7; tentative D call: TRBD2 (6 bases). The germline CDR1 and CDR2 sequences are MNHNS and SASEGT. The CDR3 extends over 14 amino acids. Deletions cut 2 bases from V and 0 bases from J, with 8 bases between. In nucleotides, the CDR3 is TGTGCCAGCAGTGAATTCGGGGGCTCCTACGAGCAGTACTTC. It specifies CASSEFGGSYEQYF.